This entry lists 15 T cell receptor beta chains sequenced from one sample in a study of cytomegalovirus exposure and HLA in healthy donors (dated by TCRdb to about 2017). Library prep was done by the immunoSEQ multiplex PCR assay. TCRdb provides this immuneACCESS table in a form limited to in-frame rearrangements. Some clones are lacking; in checked studies, under half of them reflect an unresolved V gene, and why the rest are absent is not known. Recorded for this sample are more than 45,000 clones; around 94% of them occurred a single time. Of the sample, about 2.2% is held by the ten largest clones. Sequencing was done on a sample of PBMCs. These receptors came from a man between 18 and 29 years old in good health and CMV-seronegative.

The J gene is TRBJ2-1, the V gene TRBV19, with D possibly matching TRBD2 (6 bases). The CDR3 has 14 amino acids. V lost 8 bases, J lost 9 bases, and 20 bases lay in between. Germline V lookup: CDR1 LNHDA, CDR2 SQIVND (reference sequence). The DNA for the CDR3 is TGTGCCAGTCTAGACGGGAGTTTAGGTAGTGAGCAGTTCTTC. Translating it yields CASLDGSLGSEQFF. Together with reference TRBV19 and TRBJ2-1, the CDR3 gives the full variable domain: DGGITQSPKYLFRKEGQNVTLSCEQNLNHDAMYWYRQDPGQGLRLIYYSQIVNDFQKGDIAEGYSVSREKKESFPLTVTSAQKNPTAFYLCASLDGSLGSEQFFGPGTRLTVL.

The gene calls are TRBV7-2 and TRBJ2-7, with 10 bases matching TRBD2. Trimming removed 1 base from V and 2 bases from J; junction bases left unmatched: 2. CDR1 is SGHTA and CDR2 is FQGNSA in the germline V gene. CDR3 size: 15 residues. CDR3 bases: TGTGCCAGCAGCTTAGAACTAGCGGGAACCTACGAGCAGTACTTC. This gives the protein CASSLELAGTYEQYF.

The sample holds one count of this clone. V and J are TRBV6-1 and TRBJ2-5; D ambiguous. Trimming cost V 0 bases and J 7 bases, with 9 bases left between them. This CDR3 region has 13 residues. Germline V gene data show CDR1 as MNHNS and CDR2 as SASEGT. The CDR3 is CASSEAPGLTQYF. CDR3 nucleotide sequence: TGTGCCAGCAGTGAAGCGCCAGGTCTGACCCAGTACTTC.

This chain uses TRBV5-4 with TRBJ1-2; 8 positions agree with TRBD1. CDR3 length: 14 amino acids. The germline V gene has CDR1 SGHNT and CDR2 YYREEE (reference sequence). Trimming removed 3 bases from V and 5 bases from J; junction bases left unmatched: 6. The CDR3 loop is CASSSLDRAYGYTF. The CDR3 nucleotides are TGTGCCAGCAGCTCCCTGGACAGGGCTTATGGCTACACCTTC.

J is TRBJ2-5 and V is TRBV18; no reliable D call. The germline V gene encodes CDR1 KGHSH and CDR2 LQKENI. V lost 0 bases to trimming and J lost 3 bases, with 5 bases between them. The CDR3 extends over 13 amino acids. The CDR3 here is CASSPPSEETQYF. The DNA of the CDR3 is TGTGCCAGCTCACCACCGTCGGAAGAGACCCAGTACTTC.

The chain employs TRBV6-5 and TRBJ1-1; TRBD1 is a possible D gene (6 bases). From germline, CDR1 is MNHEY and CDR2 SVGAGI. Trimming removed 11 bases from V and 3 bases from J, with 13 bases in between. The CDR3 is 12 amino acids. The CDR3 protein is CACAGVYTEAFF. CDR3 bases: TGTGCCTGTGCAGGGGTCTACACTGAAGCTTTCTTT.

This chain uses TRBV5-5 with TRBJ2-6; unclear D gene. With 4 bases removed from V and 0 bases from J, the gap between germline ends came to 8 bases. Germline V lookup: CDR1 SGHKS, CDR2 YYEKEE (reference sequence). The CDR3 loop spans 15 amino acids. CDR3 residues: CASSVLSSGANVLTF. CDR3 bases: TGTGCCAGCAGCGTTCTGAGCTCTGGGGCCAACGTCCTGACTTTC.

J is TRBJ2-7 and V is TRBV10-3; perhaps TRBD2 as D (6 bases). Germline V gives CDR1 ENHRY, CDR2 SYGVKD. V was shortened by 0 bases and J by 0 bases, with 12 bases between the two germline ends. This CDR3 has 16 amino acids. In DNA form, the CDR3 reads TGTGCCATCAGTGAGTCTAAAGGGCGGGACTCCTACGAGCAGTACTTC. Translating it yields CAISESKGRDSYEQYF.

This chain connects TRBV6-6 to TRBJ2-7, with TRBD1 identical over 9 bases. The trim removed 0 bases at V and 7 bases at J, leaving 10 bases unmatched. The CDR3 loop spans 16 amino acids. Germline-derived CDR1 and CDR2 are MNHNY and SVGAGI (reference sequence). The CDR3 DNA sequence: TGTGCCAGCAGTTACTCGGCGGAGACAGGGGGAAGGGAGCAGTACTTC. It is translated as CASSYSAETGGREQYF.

The rearrangement joins TRBV19 to TRBJ1-2, with 7 positions matching TRBD1. Trimming took 5 bases from V and 4 from J; bases not matched to a gene: 19. The CDR3 is 18 residues long. Germline-derived CDR1 and CDR2 are LNHDA and SQIVND (reference sequence). The CDR3 here is CASSFRTGPDLPTYGYTF. CDR3 bases: TGTGCCAGTAGTTTCCGGACAGGCCCAGACCTACCCACCTATGGCTACACCTTC.

The chain recombines TRBV7-6 with TRBJ2-3; D perhaps matches TRBD2 (8 bases). V was cut by 3 bases and J by 5 bases, with 27 bases left in between. Germline V CDR1 and CDR2: SGHVS, FNYEAQ. The CDR3 has 19 residues. CDR3 residues: CASSFFRGGFSGKVDTQYF. The CDR3 coding sequence is TGTGCCAGCAGCTTCTTCAGGGGGGGGTTTAGCGGGAAGGTAGATACGCAGTATTTT.

CDR3 in amino acids: CASSVDGSYNEQFF. In DNA, the CDR3 is TGTGCCAGCAGCGTAGACGGCTCCTACAATGAGCAGTTCTTC. The rearrangement links TRBV9 to TRBJ2-1; D gene uncertain. Germline loops: CDR1 SGDLS, CDR2 YYNGEE. The CDR3 sequence is 14 residues long. Trimming stripped 0 bases from V and 0 bases from J, with 4 bases between.

V and J are TRBV28 and TRBJ2-6, with D perhaps TRBD1 (6 bases). The CDR3 length is 18 residues. Trimming shortened V by 4 bases and J by 0 bases, and 16 bases separated the two germline ends. CDR1 is MDHEN and CDR2 is SYDVKM in the germline V gene. The CDR3 is CASSSSGTPISGANVLTF. The CDR3 DNA follows: TGTGCCAGCAGTTCGTCCGGGACACCAATCTCTGGGGCCAACGTCCTGACTTTC.

The rearrangement uses TRBV18 and TRBJ2-3; possible D gene TRBD2, 6 bases. Trimming stripped 4 bases from V and 0 bases from J, with 17 bases between. Looked up from germline, CDR1 is KGHSH and CDR2 is LQKENI. This CDR3 comprises 17 residues. This CDR3 reads CASSLTGGVKSTDTQYF. CDR3 bases: TGTGCCAGCTCACTCACCGGGGGAGTTAAGAGCACAGATACGCAGTATTTT.

This clone was observed a handful of times. The rearrangement joins TRBV6-1 to TRBJ1-1; 8 positions match TRBD1. This CDR3 is built from 14 residues. Trimming removed 6 bases from V and 2 bases from J; junction bases left unmatched: 5. Germline loops: CDR1 MNHNS, CDR2 SASEGT. The CDR3 sequence: CASRPTGANTEAFF. The DNA of the CDR3 is TGTGCCAGCAGACCGACAGGGGCCAACACTGAAGCTTTCTTT.